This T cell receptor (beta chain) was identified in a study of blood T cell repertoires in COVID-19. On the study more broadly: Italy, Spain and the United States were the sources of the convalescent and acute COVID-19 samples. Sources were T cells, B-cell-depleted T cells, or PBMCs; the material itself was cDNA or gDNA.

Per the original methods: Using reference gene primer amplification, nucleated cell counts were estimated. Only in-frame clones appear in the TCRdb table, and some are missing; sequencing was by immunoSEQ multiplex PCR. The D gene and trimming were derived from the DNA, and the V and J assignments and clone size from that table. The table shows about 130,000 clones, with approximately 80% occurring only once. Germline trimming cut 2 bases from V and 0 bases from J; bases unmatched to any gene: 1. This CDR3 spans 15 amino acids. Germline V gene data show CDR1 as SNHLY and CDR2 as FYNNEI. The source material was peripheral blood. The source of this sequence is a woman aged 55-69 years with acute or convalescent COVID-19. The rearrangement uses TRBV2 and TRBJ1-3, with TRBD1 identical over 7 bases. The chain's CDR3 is CASSESGGSGNTIYF. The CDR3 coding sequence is TGTGCCAGCAGTGAATCAGGGGGCTCTGGAAACACCATATATTTT.